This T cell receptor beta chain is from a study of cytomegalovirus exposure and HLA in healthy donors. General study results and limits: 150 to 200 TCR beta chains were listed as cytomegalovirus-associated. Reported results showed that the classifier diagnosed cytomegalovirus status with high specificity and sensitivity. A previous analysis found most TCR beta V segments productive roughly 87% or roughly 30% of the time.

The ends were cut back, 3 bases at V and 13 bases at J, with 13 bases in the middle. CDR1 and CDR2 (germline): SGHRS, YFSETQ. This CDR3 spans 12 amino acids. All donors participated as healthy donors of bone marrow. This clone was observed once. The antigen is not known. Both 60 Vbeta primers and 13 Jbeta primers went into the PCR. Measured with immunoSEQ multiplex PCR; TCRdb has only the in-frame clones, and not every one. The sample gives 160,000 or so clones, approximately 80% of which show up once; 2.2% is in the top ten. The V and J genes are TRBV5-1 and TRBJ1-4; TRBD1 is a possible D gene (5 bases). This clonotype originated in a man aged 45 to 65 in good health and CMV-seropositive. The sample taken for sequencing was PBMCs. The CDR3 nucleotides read TGCGCCAGCAGCTGGAATACAGGTGTACTGTTTTTT. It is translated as CASSWNTGVLFF.